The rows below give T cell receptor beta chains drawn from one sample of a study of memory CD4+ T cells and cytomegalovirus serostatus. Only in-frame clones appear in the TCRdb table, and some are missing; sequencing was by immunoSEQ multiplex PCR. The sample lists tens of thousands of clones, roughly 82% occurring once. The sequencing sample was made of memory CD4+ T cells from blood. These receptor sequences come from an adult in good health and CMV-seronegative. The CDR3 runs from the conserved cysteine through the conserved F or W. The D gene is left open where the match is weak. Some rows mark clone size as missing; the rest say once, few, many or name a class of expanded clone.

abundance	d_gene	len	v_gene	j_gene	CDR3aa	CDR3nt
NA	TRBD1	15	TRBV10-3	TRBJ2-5	CAISPRTGLDETQYF	TGTGCCATCAGCCCAAGGACAGGGTTGGACGAGACCCAGTACTTC
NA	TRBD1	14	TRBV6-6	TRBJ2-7	CASSYGDSTYEQYF	TGTGCCAGCAGTTACGGGGACAGTACCTACGAGCAGTACTTC
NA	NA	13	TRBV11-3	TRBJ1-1	CASSLLPETEAFF	TGTGCCAGCAGCTTATTACCCGAGACTGAAGCTTTCTTT
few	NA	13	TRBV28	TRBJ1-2	CASSSLVGLGYTF	TGTGCCAGCAGCTCTCTTGTAGGGTTGGGCTACACCTTC
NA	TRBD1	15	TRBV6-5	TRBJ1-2	CASTPQDRYQYGYTF	TGTGCCAGCACCCCTCAGGACAGGTATCAATATGGCTACACCTTC
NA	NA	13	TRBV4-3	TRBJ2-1	CASSQEAEYEQFF	TGCGCCAGCAGCCAAGAGGCAGAATATGAGCAGTTCTTC
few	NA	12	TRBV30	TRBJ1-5	CAWSVLRGLQHF	TGTGCCTGGAGTGTACTGAGGGGACTCCAGCATTTT
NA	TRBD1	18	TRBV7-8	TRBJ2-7	CASSSRSPGPGQGYEQYF	TGTGCCAGCAGCTCCCGATCCCCAGGGCCGGGACAGGGCTACGAGCAGTACTTC
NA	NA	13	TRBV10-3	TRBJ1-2	CAISESLQVRYTF	TGTGCCATCAGTGAGTCCCTACAGGTCCGCTACACCTTC
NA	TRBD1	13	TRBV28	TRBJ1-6	CASSGRQGSPLHF	TGTGCCAGCAGTGGGCGACAGGGATCACCCCTCCACTTT
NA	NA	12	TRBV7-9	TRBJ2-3	CASSLAVNTQYF	TGTGCCAGCAGCTTGGCAGTTAATACGCAGTATTTT
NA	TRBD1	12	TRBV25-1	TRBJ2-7	CASSEYGGQDIF	TGTGCCAGCAGTGAATATGGGGGACAGGATATCTTC
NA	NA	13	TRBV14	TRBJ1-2	CASSQRQVYGYTF	TGTGCCAGCAGCCAAAGACAGGTCTATGGCTACACCTTC
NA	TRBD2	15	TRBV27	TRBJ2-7	CASSSLAGGYYEQYF	TGTGCCAGCAGTTCTCTAGCGGGGGGCTACTACGAGCAGTACTTC
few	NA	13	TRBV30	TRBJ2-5	CAWRGAPVETQYF	TGTGCCTGGAGGGGGGCGCCTGTTGAGACCCAGTACTTC
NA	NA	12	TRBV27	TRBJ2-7	CASSWGMGEQYF	TGTGCCAGCAGTTGGGGCATGGGCGAGCAGTACTTC
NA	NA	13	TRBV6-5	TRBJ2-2	CASSFRFTGELFF	TGTGCCAGCAGTTTCAGGTTCACCGGGGAGCTGTTTTTT
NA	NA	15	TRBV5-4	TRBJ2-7	CASSRLQGSSYEQYF	TGTGCCAGCAGCCGACTCCAGGGGAGCTCCTACGAGCAGTACTTC
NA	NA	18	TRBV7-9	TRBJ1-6	CASSPGISPRFYNSPLHF	TGTGCCAGCAGCCCCGGGATCTCTCCTAGATTCTATAATTCACCCCTCCACTTT
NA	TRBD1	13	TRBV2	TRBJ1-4	CASSRQGAGKLFF	TGTGCCAGCAGTCGGCAGGGGGCGGGAAAACTGTTTTTT
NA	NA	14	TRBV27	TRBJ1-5	CASSFRGVNQPQHF	TGTGCCAGCAGTTTCCGGGGGGTCAATCAGCCCCAGCATTTT
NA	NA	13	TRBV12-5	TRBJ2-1	CASGLGGYNEQFF	TGTGCTAGTGGTTTAGGGGGCTACAATGAGCAGTTCTTC
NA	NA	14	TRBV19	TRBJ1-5	CASRRSSGNQPQHF	TGTGCCAGTAGGAGGAGCAGCGGCAATCAGCCCCAGCATTTT
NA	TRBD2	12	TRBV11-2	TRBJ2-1	CASSLSAGGQFF	TGTGCCAGCAGCTTATCGGCGGGGGGGCAGTTCTTC
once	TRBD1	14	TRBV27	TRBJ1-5	CASSQQGSNQPQHF	TGTGCCAGCAGTCAACAGGGGAGCAATCAGCCCCAGCATTTT
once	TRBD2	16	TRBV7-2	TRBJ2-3	CASSLNSGGAADTQYF	TGTGCCAGCAGCTTAAATAGCGGGGGGGCCGCCGATACGCAGTATTTT
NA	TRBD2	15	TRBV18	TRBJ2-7	CASSPPLAGSYEQYF	TGTGCCAGCTCACCACCGCTAGCGGGGTCGTACGAGCAGTACTTC
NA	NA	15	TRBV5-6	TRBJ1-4	CASSPWLIANEKLFF	TGTGCCAGCAGCCCTTGGCTTATAGCTAATGAAAAACTGTTTTTT
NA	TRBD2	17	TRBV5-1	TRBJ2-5	CASWGSSPRLAQETQYF	TGCGCCAGCTGGGGGTCTTCACCGAGACTAGCCCAAGAGACCCAGTACTTC
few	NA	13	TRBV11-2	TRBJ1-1	CASSLPGNTEAFF	TGTGCCAGCAGCCTACCGGGGAACACTGAAGCTTTCTTT
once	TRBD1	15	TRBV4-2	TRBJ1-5	CASSQVPGGGQPQHF	TGTGCCAGCAGCCAAGTACCAGGGGGAGGTCAGCCCCAGCATTTT
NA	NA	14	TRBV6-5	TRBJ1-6	CASSGQMGNSPLHF	TGTGCCAGCAGTGGACAGATGGGGAATTCACCCCTCCACTTT
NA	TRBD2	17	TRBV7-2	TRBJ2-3	CASSLHGSGGSTDTQYF	TGTGCCAGCAGCCTCCATGGAAGCGGGGGCTCCACAGATACGCAGTATTTT
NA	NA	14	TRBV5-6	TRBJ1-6	CASSYKRDVSPLHF	TGTGCCAGCAGCTATAAGAGGGATGTTTCACCCCTCCACTTT
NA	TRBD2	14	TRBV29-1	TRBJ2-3	CSSRASGGADTQYF	TGCAGCTCCCGGGCTAGCGGGGGGGCGGATACGCAGTATTTT
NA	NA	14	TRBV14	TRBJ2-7	CASSPTGRYNEQYF	TGTGCCAGCAGCCCAACAGGGAGGTACAACGAGCAGTACTTC
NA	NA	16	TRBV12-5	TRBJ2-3	CASGLVQGRGMHTQYF	TGTGCTAGTGGTTTGGTACAAGGTCGGGGGATGCATACGCAGTATTTT
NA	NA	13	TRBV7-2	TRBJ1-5	CASSLGLNQPQHF	TGTGCCAGCAGCTTAGGGCTTAATCAGCCCCAGCATTTT
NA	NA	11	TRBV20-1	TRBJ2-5	CSARKQETQYF	TGCAGTGCTAGAAAACAAGAGACCCAGTACTTC
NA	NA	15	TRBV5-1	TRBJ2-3	CASSLGHFVTDTQYF	TGCGCCAGCAGCTTGGGGCACTTTGTTACGGATACGCAGTATTTT
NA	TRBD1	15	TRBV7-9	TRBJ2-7	CASSQRTGLSYEQYF	TGTGCCAGCAGCCAAAGGACAGGCCTCTCCTACGAGCAGTACTTC
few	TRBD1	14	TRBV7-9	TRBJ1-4	CASGSDRGSEKLFF	TGTGCCAGCGGGTCGGACAGGGGCTCCGAAAAACTGTTTTTT
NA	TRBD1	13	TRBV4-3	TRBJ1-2	CASSQKTGAGYTF	TGCGCCAGCAGCCAAAAAACAGGGGCGGGCTACACCTTC
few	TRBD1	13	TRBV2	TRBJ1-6	CASRDEGASPLHF	TGTGCCAGCAGGGACGAGGGGGCTTCACCCCTCCACTTT
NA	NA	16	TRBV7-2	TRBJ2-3	CASSPTNLPGTDTQYF	TGTGCCAGCAGCCCGACTAACCTTCCAGGCACAGATACGCAGTATTTT
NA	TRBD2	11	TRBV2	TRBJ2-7	CASSDRGTKYF	TGTGCCAGCAGTGACCGGGGGACTAAGTACTTC
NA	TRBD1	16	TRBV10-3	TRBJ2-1	CAISEVTGGRYNEQFF	TGTGCCATCAGTGAGGTGACAGGGGGTCGGTATAATGAGCAGTTCTTC
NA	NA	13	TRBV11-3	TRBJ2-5	CASSLDRQETQYF	TGTGCCAGCAGCTTAGACAGACAAGAGACCCAGTACTTC
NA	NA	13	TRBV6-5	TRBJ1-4	CASKPGAERKLFF	TGTGCCAGCAAACCAGGTGCGGAACGAAAACTGTTTTTT
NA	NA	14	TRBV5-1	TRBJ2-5	CASSLGRGAETQYF	TGCGCCAGCAGCTTGGGCAGGGGAGCGGAGACCCAGTACTTC
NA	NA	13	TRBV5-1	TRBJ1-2	CASSPQGLSGYTF	TGCGCCAGCAGCCCACAGGGTTTGAGTGGCTACACCTTC
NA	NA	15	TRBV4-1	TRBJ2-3	CASSPTGLGPDTQYF	TGCGCCAGCAGCCCGACAGGTTTGGGGCCAGATACGCAGTATTTT